This TCR beta chain emerged from a study of T cell responses to AZD1222 COVID-19 vaccine. Regarding the study as a whole: Nearly half of unique spike-specific TCRs reportedly avoided B.1.351 and B.1.1.7 mutated regions. Clonal diversity may have been underestimated in mostly white British donors. Scientists sampled the repertoires only once the peak T cell response had passed. Across spike, vaccine-associated CD4 TCRs were found, dominant at 160-218 and 743-854.

This clone appeared once. Antigen specificity is unknown. Libraries were prepared by immunoSEQ multiplex PCR; TCRdb keeps only in-frame clonotypes and omits some of them. The repertoire includes about 150,000 clones, about 93% of them detected once, and under 4% sits in the top ten. This clonotype originated in an adult who received the AZD1222 COVID-19 vaccine. The sample was peripheral blood, taken 28 days after the second AZD1222 dose.

The CDR3 nucleotides read TGTGCCAGCAGTCCCCATAGTCCGAACACTGAAGCTTTCTTT. This sequence encodes CASSPHSPNTEAFF. The chain has TRBV6-5 and TRBJ1-1; D unclear. The CDR3 totals 14 residues. Germline V gives CDR1 MNHEY, CDR2 SVGAGI. Trimming cost V 5 bases and J 1 base, with 11 bases left between them.